Listed below are T cell receptor beta chains from one sample, sequenced in a study of CD8 T cells in ankylosing spondylitis. TCRdb independently ran MiXCR on the 5' RACE reads; one entry per CDR3 protein. In the table there are fewer than 250,000 distinct CDR3 sequences, 25% to 30% of which are singletons. Sequencing was carried out using blood, either unsorted or a sorted T cell fraction (not recorded which). The receptors stem from a male donor with ankylosing spondylitis or in good health (not recorded which). CDR3s include the opening cysteine and the closing phenylalanine or tryptophan. A D gene is named only where the DNA matches it firmly. Only part of the rows carry a size: once, few, many, or a class if the clone is expanded.

>TRBJ2-1|TRBD2|TRBV5-1|-
CASSPGTSGNNEQFF
TGCGCCAGCAGCCCCGGGACTAGCGGAAACAATGAGCAGTTCTTC
>TRBJ2-3|TRBD2|TRBV7-2|-
CASSLGSGSLNTQYF
TGTGCCAGCAGCTTAGGTAGCGGGAGTTTAAATACGCAGTATTTT
>TRBJ2-7|-|TRBV7-6|few
CASSLDFNHNYEQYF
TGTGCCAGCAGCTTGGACTTTAATCACAACTACGAGCAGTACTTC
>TRBJ2-1|TRBD2|TRBV12-3/TRBV12-4|-
CASRTELAGAGEQFF
TGTGCCAGCAGAACAGAACTAGCGGGAGCGGGTGAGCAGTTCTTC
>TRBJ2-7|-|TRBV29-1|many
CSVEATGSYEQYF
TGCAGCGTTGAAGCAACCGGTTCCTACGAGCAGTACTTC
>TRBJ2-7|-|TRBV30|once
CAWGEGLGPYEQYF
TGTGCCTGGGGTGAAGGGCTAGGCCCCTACGAGCAGTACTTC
>TRBJ2-4|TRBD1|TRBV20-1|many
CSAPSGGASKNIQYF
TGCAGTGCGCCCTCAGGGGGCGCCTCCAAAAACATTCAGTACTTC
>TRBJ2-7|TRBD1|TRBV12-3/TRBV12-4|-
CASSPMTGVEQYF
TGTGCCAGCAGTCCGATGACAGGGGTCGAGCAGTACTTC
>TRBJ2-1|-|TRBV10-3|few
CAISERGRMGDEQFF
TGTGCCATCAGTGAGCGCGGACGCATGGGGGATGAGCAGTTCTTC
>TRBJ2-3|-|TRBV20-1|few
CSASRGGATDTQYF
TGCAGTGCTTCCCGTGGGGGGGCCACAGATACGCAGTATTTT
>TRBJ1-2|-|TRBV20-1|few
CSARDRVLGGYTF
TGCAGTGCTAGAGATAGGGTTCTCGGTGGCTACACCTTC
>TRBJ2-1|TRBD1|TRBV5-1|many
CASSLEGRDRSRQFF
TGCGCCAGCAGCTTGGAAGGCCGGGACAGGAGTCGGCAGTTCTTC
>TRBJ2-2|-|TRBV20-1|many
CSAHGMAGLNTGELFF
TGCAGTGCCCACGGGATGGCGGGGCTTAACACCGGGGAGCTGTTTTTT
>TRBJ2-2|-|TRBV4-1|many
CASSHNKGDTGELFF
TGCGCCAGCAGCCACAATAAGGGGGACACCGGGGAGCTGTTTTTT
>TRBJ2-7|-|TRBV20-1|few
CSARDRRTGIYEQYF
TGCAGTGCTAGAGATCGAAGGACGGGCATCTACGAGCAGTACTTC
>TRBJ2-1|TRBD2|TRBV4-1|many
CASSQRTSGSSFYNEQFF
TGCGCCAGCAGCCAAAGGACTAGCGGGAGTAGTTTCTACAATGAGCAGTTCTTC
>TRBJ2-7|-|TRBV5-1|-
CASSLEVAVSYEQNF
TGCGCCAGCAGCTTGGAGGTAGCGGTCTCCTACGAGCAGAACTTC
>TRBJ2-2|-|TRBV5-1|many
CASLEAGTNTGELFF
TGCGCCTCCTTGGAGGCAGGTACTAACACCGGGGAGCTGTTTTTT
>TRBJ1-2|-|TRBV12-3/TRBV12-4|many
CASSPTPNYGYTF
TGTGCCAGCAGTCCGACCCCTAACTATGGCTACACCTTC
>TRBJ2-5|TRBD2|TRBV29-1|many
CTGRRGETQYF
TGCACCGGGAGGAGAGGAGAGACCCAGTACTTC
>TRBJ2-7|TRBD1|TRBV7-6|many
CASSSWDRGLNEQYF
TGTGCCAGCAGCTCGTGGGACAGGGGGCTCAACGAGCAGTACTTC
>TRBJ2-1|TRBD1|TRBV4-1|many
CASSQDEQGGQFF
TGCGCCAGCAGCCAAGATGAACAGGGGGGGCAGTTCTTC
>TRBJ2-1|-|TRBV6-1|many
CASSQPGGGEQFF
TGTGCCAGCAGTCAACCGGGCGGCGGTGAGCAGTTCTTC
>TRBJ2-3|-|TRBV6-1|-
CASQQTDTDTQYF
TGTGCCAGCCAACAGACAGACACAGATACGCAGTATTTT
>TRBJ1-2|-|TRBV13|-
CASSLDAAGRYGYTF
TGTGCCAGCAGCTTAGACGCGGCAGGTCGGTATGGCTACACCTTC
>TRBJ2-6|-|TRBV30|few
CAWSVPASGANVLTF
TGTGCCTGGAGTGTACCGGCTTCTGGGGCCAACGTCCTGACTTTC
>TRBJ2-1|TRBD1|TRBV3-1|many
CASSHQTPGQYNEQFF
TGTGCCAGCAGCCACCAAACGCCGGGACAGTACAATGAGCAGTTCTTC
>TRBJ2-2|TRBD1|TRBV5-1|many
CASSLAGTATGELFF
TGCGCCAGCAGCTTGGCAGGGACAGCCACCGGGGAGCTGTTTTTT
>TRBJ1-1|-|TRBV12-3/TRBV12-4|-
CASSFRELGTEAFF
TGTGCCAGCAGTTTCCGGGAGTTGGGCACTGAAGCTTTCTTT
>TRBJ2-5|-|TRBV6-4|-
CASRPRETQYF
TGTGCCAGCAGGCCCCGGGAGACCCAGTACTTC
>TRBJ2-7|-|TRBV5-1|-
CASSGTGVSYEQYF
TGCGCCAGCAGCGGGACGGGAGTATCTTACGAGCAGTACTTC
>TRBJ2-7|TRBD1|TRBV10-3|-
CAISDWTGESYEQYF
TGTGCCATCAGTGATTGGACAGGGGAGTCCTACGAGCAGTACTTC
>TRBJ1-1|TRBD1|TRBV6-1|few
CASSQLAGGTGSTEAFF
TGTGCCAGCAGTCAACTAGCCGGAGGGACAGGGAGCACTGAAGCTTTCTTT
>TRBJ2-5|-|TRBV20-1|few
CSASNPGQETQYF
TGCAGTGCTAGTAATCCGGGGCAAGAGACCCAGTACTTC
>TRBJ2-7|TRBD1|TRBV19|-
CASSDPGGAVYEQYF
TGTGCCAGTAGTGACCCAGGGGGCGCGGTATACGAGCAGTACTTC
>TRBJ2-1|-|TRBV20-1|-
CSASSSLGNNEQFF
TGCAGTGCTAGTTCATCCCTGGGGAACAATGAGCAGTTCTTC
>TRBJ2-3|TRBD1|TRBV4-1|many
CASSQEGSGGTDTQYF
TGCGCCAGCAGCCAAGAAGGGTCAGGGGGCACGGATACGCAGTATTTT
>TRBJ1-1|-|TRBV12-3/TRBV12-4|once
CASSITVPNTEAFF
TGTGCCAGCAGCATCACAGTACCGAACACTGAAGCTTTCTTT
>TRBJ2-7|-|TRBV4-1|many
CASSQVAGQEMYEQYF
TGCGCCAGCAGCCAAGTCGCGGGACAAGAAATGTACGAGCAGTACTTC
>TRBJ1-3|TRBD1|TRBV28|few
CASSAGTEISGNTIYF
TGTGCCAGCAGCGCCGGGACAGAGATCTCTGGAAACACCATATATTTT
>TRBJ1-1|-|TRBV29-1|many
CSTSKMAEAFF
TGCAGCACCTCTAAAATGGCTGAAGCTTTCTTT
>TRBJ1-1|-|TRBV6-1|many
CASSLDYPNTEAFF
TGTGCCAGCAGTCTGGACTACCCTAACACTGAAGCTTTCTTT
>TRBJ2-7|-|TRBV18|many
CASSPSNEQYF
TGTGCCAGCTCACCCTCCAACGAGCAGTACTTC
>TRBJ2-7|-|TRBV6-1|once
CASKRGQSYEQYF
TGTGCCAGCAAGCGGGGACAGAGCTACGAGCAGTACTTC
>TRBJ2-3|TRBD2|TRBV4-2|-
CASSQDWLAGVRGDTQYF
TGTGCCAGCAGCCAAGATTGGCTGGCGGGAGTAAGGGGAGATACGCAGTATTTT
>TRBJ1-2|-|TRBV20-1|many
CSASSGARSGYTF
TGCAGTGCTAGTTCAGGGGCTAGGTCTGGCTACACCTTC
>TRBJ2-7|TRBD1|TRBV11-1|few
CASSLRGTGGLAQYF
TGTGCCAGCAGCTTACGAGGGACAGGGGGACTCGCGCAGTACTTC
>TRBJ2-3|TRBD2|TRBV24-1|few
CATSDAASGRLDTQYF
TGTGCCACCAGTGACGCAGCTAGCGGGAGACTAGATACGCAGTATTTT
>TRBJ2-2|TRBD1|TRBV7-2|many
CASSQTGTGLSGELFF
TGTGCCAGCAGCCAGACCGGGACAGGGCTCTCCGGGGAGCTGTTTTTT
>TRBJ1-1|TRBD1|TRBV30|-
CAWSEGTGFSDTEAFF
TGTGCCTGGAGTGAGGGGACAGGGTTTAGTGACACTGAAGCTTTCTTT
>TRBJ2-1|-|TRBV7-2|many
CASSLLVARGEQFF
TGTGCCAGCAGCTTATTGGTAGCTAGGGGTGAGCAGTTCTTC
>TRBJ2-7|-|TRBV18|many
CASSPPRSSYEQYF
TGTGCCAGCTCACCCCCACGGAGCTCCTACGAGCAGTACTTC
>TRBJ2-7|-|TRBV10-3|-
CAISGRSAYEQYF
TGTGCCATCAGTGGCAGATCCGCCTACGAGCAGTACTTC
>TRBJ2-1|-|TRBV10-2|-
CASRGDSYNEQFF
TGCGCCAGCAGGGGGGACTCTTACAATGAGCAGTTCTTC
>TRBJ1-5|-|TRBV2|-
CASSRSNQPQHF
TGTGCCAGCAGTAGGAGCAATCAGCCCCAGCATTTT
>TRBJ2-7|TRBD1|TRBV20-1|-
CSASRDRVYEQYF
TGCAGTGCGTCCCGGGACAGGGTCTACGAGCAGTACTTC
>TRBJ2-7|-|TRBV5-1|once
CASSLALNSYEQYF
TGCGCCAGCAGCTTGGCTCTAAACAGCTACGAGCAGTACTTC